The present T cell receptor (beta chain) was sequenced within a study of cytomegalovirus exposure and HLA in healthy donors. Libraries were prepared by immunoSEQ multiplex PCR; TCRdb keeps only in-frame clonotypes and omits some of them. The sample yields more than 150,000 clones, 84% seen once. A word on this clone: Mismatch with germline at one junction end may stem from a read error. Distinct nucleotide sequences in the sample also encode this CDR3.

This CDR3 is 12 amino acids long. Per germline, CDR1 SGHNT and CDR2 YYREEE (reference sequence). Sequencing was done on a sample of PBMCs. The clonotype originates from a man aged 18 to 29 in good health and CMV-seropositive. The gene calls are TRBV5-4 and TRBJ2-3; D is unresolved. CDR3 sequence reads: CASSSVTDTQYF. The CDR3 DNA sequence: TGTGCCAGCAGCTCGGTAACAGATACACAGTATTTT.